The source of this TCR beta chain is a study of blood T cell repertoires in COVID-19. At the level of the study: Both acute and convalescent COVID-19 samples were obtained from the United States, Italy and Spain. PBMCs, B-cell-depleted T cells, or T cells provided the cDNA or gDNA that made up the material.

In the authors' workflow: Scientists estimated how many nucleated cells there were by amplifying reference gene primers. Clones were sequenced by immunoSEQ multiplex PCR, and TCRdb holds only the in-frame ones, with some missing. V, J and clone size are taken as reported in that table, and D and trimming were inferred from the DNA itself. Of 230,000 or so clones listed, roughly 84% are singletons. The germline CDR1 and CDR2 sequences are MDHEN and SYDVKM. The ends lost 1 base at V and 4 bases at J; junction bases unmatched: 2. CDR3 length equals 14 residues. Sequencing used peripheral blood. The receptor's source is a woman aged 40-49 years who had recovered from COVID-19. V usage is TRBV28 and J usage is TRBJ2-3, with TRBD1 matching 7 bases. CDR3 residues: CASSLSQGADTQYF. In nucleotides, the CDR3 is TGTGCCAGCAGTTTATCTCAGGGGGCAGATACGCAGTATTTT.